These 32 T cell receptor beta chains share one sample of origin, sequenced in a study of shared clonotypes between healthy human individuals. Clones were read by immunoSEQ multiplex PCR, and TCRdb kept only the in-frame ones, dropping some. Among around 2.1 million clones, 93% were seen once, and the ten largest hold approximately 1.7%. CD45RO negativity and positive selection for CCR7 defined naive CD8 cells, a population that excluded terminally differentiated effector memory CD45RA+ cells. Sequences were obtained from naive CD8+ T cells from PBMCs. Receptor source: a man between 18 and 35 years old in good health. Some clones in this sample may be carry-over from other donors' samples.

This rearrangement joins TRBV14 to TRBJ1-2; D is unclear. CDR1 is SGHDN and CDR2 is FVKESK in the germline V gene. The V and J ends lost 4 bases and 4 bases respectively, with 19 bases between them. This CDR3 is 16 amino acids long. The CDR3 is CASSPQAGPGSYGYTF. In nucleotides, the CDR3 is TGTGCCAGCAGCCCTCAGGCAGGTCCCGGGTCCTATGGCTACACCTTC. The variable domain in full, completed from reference TRBV14 and TRBJ1-2, reads EAGVTQFPSHSVIEKGQTVTLRCDPISGHDNLYWYRRVMGKEIKFLLHFVKESKQDESGMPNNRFLAERTGGTYSTLKVQPAELEDSGVYFCASSPQAGPGSYGYTFGSGTRLTVV.

The J gene is TRBJ2-5, the V gene TRBV6-5, with 7 bases that match TRBD2. The CDR3 is 16 residues long. Germline V lookup: CDR1 MNHEY, CDR2 SVGAGI. J lost 3 bases, V lost 0 bases, and 7 bases had no gene match. The CDR3 DNA reads as TGTGCCAGCAGTTACTCGAGCTCGCTAGCGGAAGAGACCCAGTACTTC. Translated, it gives CASSYSSSLAEETQYF.

V gene TRBV14 combines with J gene TRBJ2-1; D gene ambiguous. This CDR3 comprises 17 residues. Looked up from germline, CDR1 is SGHDN and CDR2 is FVKESK. V was pared by 0 bases and J by 0 bases, with 12 bases between. The CDR3 loop is CASSQEGGISSYNEQFF. The CDR3 bases are TGTGCCAGCAGCCAAGAGGGCGGTATTAGCTCCTACAATGAGCAGTTCTTC.

The count of this clone is one. The rearrangement joins TRBV2 to TRBJ1-2; weak D call: TRBD1 (6 bases). CDR1 and CDR2 from the germline V gene are SNHLY and FYNNEI. The CDR3 is 14 amino acids. V was cut by 3 bases and J by 3 bases, with 11 bases left in between. Written as DNA, the CDR3 is TGTGCCAGCAGTGAGGCAGGGGTAGACTATGGCTACACCTTC. Protein sequence: CASSEAGVDYGYTF.

This chain links TRBV7-6 with TRBJ2-7; a weak D match, TRBD2 (6 bases). Trimming removed 3 bases at V and 6 bases at J, with 12 bases between. The V gene's germline CDR1 is SGHVS and CDR2 FNYEAQ. The CDR3 has 13 residues. The DNA for the CDR3 is TGTGCCAGCAGCTTCGGGACTGTCTCCGAGCAGTACTTC. Protein sequence: CASSFGTVSEQYF.

The gene calls are TRBV28 and TRBJ1-5; perhaps TRBD1 as D (5 bases). Germline V gene sequence: CDR1 MDHEN, CDR2 SYDVKM. Trimming cost V 2 bases and J 7 bases, with 9 bases left between them. The CDR3 is made up of 13 amino acids. The CDR3, as DNA: TGTGCCAGCAGTTTAGTTCAGGGCCAGCCCCAGCATTTT. It translates to CASSLVQGQPQHF.

The chain links TRBV9 to TRBJ2-3, with 9 nucleotides matching TRBD2. Germline V gene lookup returns CDR1 SGDLS and CDR2 YYNGEE. The CDR3 runs 16 residues. Trimming cost V 3 bases and J 5 bases; bases outside gene matches: 10. Here the CDR3 DNA reads TGTGCCAGCAGCGCCCGGGGCGGGAGGGCCGTAGATACGCAGTATTTT. This encodes CASSARGGRAVDTQYF.

This clone was recorded a few times. This chain connects TRBV27 to TRBJ2-5, with D uncertain. Germline values: CDR1 MNHEY, CDR2 SMNVEV (reference sequence). The CDR3 has 14 amino acids. Trimming pared 3 bases from V and 5 bases from J, leaving 13 bases between. DNA for the CDR3: TGTGCCAGCAGTTTGTCGAAAGGATCTGAGACCCAGTACTTC. This codes for CASSLSKGSETQYF.

The chain combines TRBV7-3 with TRBJ2-2, with 7 nucleotides matching TRBD2. V lost 7 bases to trimming and J lost 0 bases; unmatched junction nucleotides: 11. The CDR3 consists of 17 residues. Germline CDR1 SGHTA, CDR2 FQGTGA. DNA of the CDR3: TGTGCCAGCACCCCCTCCCGGCTAGCGGCGAACACCGGGGAGCTGTTTTTT. Protein product: CASTPSRLAANTGELFF.

This clone was seen just once. The chain employs TRBV6-5 and TRBJ2-1; no reliable D call. Germline V CDR1 and CDR2: MNHEY, SVGAGI. This CDR3 has 15 amino acids. The V and J ends lost 0 bases and 2 bases respectively, with 8 bases between them. CDR3 sequence reads: CASSYSRSPYNEQFF. Written as DNA, the CDR3 is TGTGCCAGCAGTTACTCGAGAAGTCCCTACAATGAGCAGTTCTTC.

This sequence joins TRBV4-1 and TRBJ1-2; 7 nucleotides align to TRBD1. The CDR3 loop spans 15 amino acids. Germline values: CDR1 MGHRA, CDR2 YSYEKL. J lost 6 bases, V lost 2 bases, and 9 bases had no gene match. The CDR3 reads CASSQNRDRVDGYTF. Written as DNA, the CDR3 is TGCGCCAGCAGCCAAAACAGAGACAGGGTGGATGGCTACACCTTC.

V gene TRBV5-1 combines with J gene TRBJ2-2; 8 positions match TRBD2. The junction had 11 bases not matched to a gene; V was cut back by 8 bases and J by 8 bases. Germline V lookup: CDR1 SGHRS, CDR2 YFSETQ. This CDR3 contains 14 residues. This chain's CDR3 is CASEIGRATGELFF. The CDR3 DNA reads as TGCGCCAGTGAAATCGGGAGGGCCACGGGGGAGCTGTTTTTT.

Note on this clone: Other DNA sequences in this specimen translate into the identical CDR3. CDR3 loop: CASSVVEGSGANVLTF. The CDR3 DNA reads as TGTGCCAGCAGCGTAGTGGAAGGATCTGGGGCCAACGTCCTGACTTTC. The chain links TRBV9 to TRBJ2-6; D remains ambiguous. CDR1 is SGDLS, CDR2 YYNGEE, per germline. The V gene lost 0 bases and the J gene lost 1 base, with 8 bases spanning the gap. The CDR3 is 16 amino acids.

CDR3: CASNHIGTGDYEQYF. In DNA, the CDR3 is TGTGCCAGCAATCATATCGGGACAGGGGATTACGAGCAGTACTTC. This chain links TRBV5-4 with TRBJ2-7; 10 bases line up with TRBD1. The length of the CDR3 is 15 residues. Germline CDR1 SGHNT, CDR2 YYREEE (reference sequence). Trimming removed 6 bases from V and 4 bases from J; junction bases left unmatched: 10.

This clone was seen more than once but under ten times. V gene TRBV7-9 combines with J gene TRBJ1-5; 7 bases agree with TRBD1. CDR3 size: 18 residues. The trim removed 5 bases at V and 0 bases at J, leaving 13 bases unmatched. Germline V CDR1 and CDR2: SEHNR, FQNEAQ (reference sequence). The CDR3 DNA reads as TGTGCCAGCAGCGCAGACCCCAGACAGGGCCATAGCAATCAGCCCCAGCATTTT. This encodes CASSADPRQGHSNQPQHF.

This clone was recorded a few times. The CDR3, as DNA: TGCGCCAGCAGCTTGGGAGGACATGGCTACACCTTC. Amino acids: CASSLGGHGYTF. V is TRBV5-1 and J is TRBJ1-2; D is unresolved. CDR1 and CDR2 (germline): SGHRS, YFSETQ. The CDR3 spans 12 residues. With 0 bases removed from V and 6 bases from J, the gap between germline ends came to 6 bases.

This chain joins TRBV28 and TRBJ1-5; D not certain. The CDR3 loop spans 17 amino acids. Germline V gene lookup returns CDR1 MDHEN and CDR2 SYDVKM. Trimming left V 5 bases short and J 1 base short, with 18 bases between. As DNA, the CDR3 is TGTGCCAGCAGTCCCCCGGAACTCCTCGGGAGCAATCAGCCCCAGCATTTT. Encoded protein: CASSPPELLGSNQPQHF.

The chain is built from TRBV27 and TRBJ1-5; D gene unclear. The V end lost 7 bases, the J end lost 0 bases, and 10 bases lay between the germline ends. Germline-derived CDR1 and CDR2 are MNHEY and SMNVEV (reference sequence). The CDR3 is made up of 14 amino acids. CDR3 protein: CASMALYSNQPQHF. The CDR3 nucleotides are TGTGCCAGCATGGCGCTTTATAGCAATCAGCCCCAGCATTTT.

This clone came up once. The V gene is TRBV6-6, the J gene TRBJ2-3, with D hard to call. CDR3 size: 15 residues. V was cut by 0 bases and J by 2 bases, with 9 bases left in between. In germline, CDR1 is MNHNY, CDR2 SVGAGI (reference sequence). CDR3 bases: TGTGCCAGCAGTTACTCGATAGGGATCACAGATACGCAGTATTTT. Encoded protein: CASSYSIGITDTQYF.

The rearrangement links TRBV5-5 to TRBJ1-4; 9 bases match TRBD1. The length of the CDR3 is 16 residues. The V segment lost 5 bases and the J segment 3 bases; nucleotides outside the gene matches: 8. Germline V lookup: CDR1 SGHKS, CDR2 YYEKEE (reference sequence). CDR3 sequence (DNA): TGTGCCAGCAGAGACGGACAGGGGACTTCTAATGAAAAACTGTTTTTT. Its protein product is CASRDGQGTSNEKLFF.

CDR3 nucleotides: TGTGCCAGCAGTTACTCATCGGCTCTCTATGGCTACACCTTC. This codes for CASSYSSALYGYTF. The chain joins TRBV6-5 to TRBJ1-2, with D unclear. V was shortened by 0 bases and J by 4 bases, with 9 bases between the two germline ends. CDR3 length: 14 residues. Germline loops: CDR1 MNHEY, CDR2 SVGAGI.

The chain employs TRBV11-2 and TRBJ1-2; unclear D gene. Germline CDR1 is SGHAT and CDR2 is FQNNGV. V shed 0 bases and J shed 4 bases, with 9 bases lying between them. This CDR3 spans 14 amino acids. CDR3 residues: CASSLEANAYGYTF. CDR3 DNA: TGTGCCAGCAGCTTAGAGGCCAACGCCTATGGCTACACCTTC.

V and J are TRBV4-2 and TRBJ2-7; 8 bases align to TRBD1. Germline V CDR1 and CDR2: LGHNA, YNFKEQ. V dropped 5 bases and J dropped 0; count of bases not matched to a gene: 6. The CDR3 runs to 15 residues. CDR3 loop: CASSYPGTGSYEQYF. CDR3 nucleotides: TGTGCCAGCAGCTACCCCGGGACAGGCTCCTACGAGCAGTACTTC.

The CDR3 DNA is TGTGCCAGCAGCTCCCTGGGGGGACTCCAAAGCTCCTACGAGCAGTACTTC. Translating it yields CASSSLGGLQSSYEQYF. This rearrangement joins TRBV7-9 to TRBJ2-7; D might be TRBD2 (6 bases). Germline V gene sequence: CDR1 SEHNR, CDR2 FQNEAQ (reference sequence). V lost 4 bases and J lost 0, with 19 bases in between. The length of the CDR3 is 17 residues.

Notes on this clone: The sample contains more than one DNA sequence encoding this CDR3. The chain combines TRBV7-9 with TRBJ1-3; D is undetermined. Looked up from germline, CDR1 is SEHNR and CDR2 is FQNEAQ (reference sequence). This CDR3 has 14 residues. Trimming pared 1 base from V and 0 bases from J, leaving 4 bases between. For the CDR3, the DNA is TGTGCCAGCAGCTTAGAGAGCTCTGGAAACACCATATATTTT. Protein: CASSLESSGNTIYF.

The chain links TRBV9 to TRBJ1-3, with D tentatively TRBD1 (5 bases). The CDR3 contains 17 residues. Germline CDR1 SGDLS, CDR2 YYNGEE. Trimming left V 2 bases short and J 2 bases short, with 17 bases between. CDR3 in amino acids: CASSVGRYESAGNTIYF. CDR3 in DNA: TGTGCCAGCAGCGTGGGGCGTTATGAATCGGCTGGAAACACCATATATTTT.

The CDR3 is CASSFAGDNYEQYF. In nucleotides, the CDR3 is TGCGCCAGCAGCTTCGCGGGAGATAATTACGAGCAGTACTTC. The chain joins TRBV5-1 to TRBJ2-7, with TRBD2 matching over 7 bases. Per germline, CDR1 SGHRS and CDR2 YFSETQ. V was pared by 2 bases and J by 4 bases, with 6 bases of the junction left unmatched. The CDR3 is 14 residues long.

The chain has TRBV6-1 and TRBJ1-2, with D hard to call. The CDR3 extends over 15 amino acids. CDR1 MNHNS and CDR2 SASEGT come from the germline V gene. V was clipped by 6 bases and J by 3 bases, with 17 bases between them. In DNA form, the CDR3 reads TGTGCCAGCAGCATACCTTATACACGGGACTATGGCTACACCTTC. Amino acids: CASSIPYTRDYGYTF.

The chain is built from TRBV6-5 and TRBJ2-7; D is perhaps TRBD1 (6 bases). The CDR3 consists of 13 residues. Germline values: CDR1 MNHEY, CDR2 SVGAGI. The germline V and J ends were trimmed by 8 bases and 2 bases, with 13 bases remaining between them. In nucleotides, the CDR3 is TGTGCCAGCTCCGAGACAGGAACCTACGAGCAGTACTTC. It encodes CASSETGTYEQYF.

This clone has more than one count but fewer than ten. The rearrangement uses TRBV14 and TRBJ1-1, with a possible D match to TRBD1 (5 bases). Germline CDR1 SGHDN, CDR2 FVKESK. With 4 bases removed from V and 2 bases from J, the gap between germline ends came to 11 bases. This CDR3 is 14 amino acids long. The CDR3 bases are TGTGCCAGCAGCCTCATAGGGGAAAACACTGAAGCTTTCTTT. Its protein product is CASSLIGENTEAFF.

This clone was detected once. The rearrangement links TRBV27 to TRBJ2-3, with 11 bases matching TRBD2. Germline CDR1 and CDR2: MNHEY and SMNVEV (reference sequence). This CDR3 has 16 residues. V was pared by 3 bases and J by 3 bases, with 5 bases of the junction left unmatched. The CDR3 spells CASSFLAGGETDTQYF. CDR3 DNA sequence: TGTGCCAGCAGTTTTCTAGCGGGAGGAGAGACAGATACGCAGTATTTT.

The chain recombines TRBV4-2 with TRBJ2-7; 13 positions match TRBD2. The V gene end was trimmed by 0 bases and the J gene end by 1 base; junction bases not matched to a gene: 3. The CDR3 consists of 17 residues. Looked up from germline, CDR1 is LGHNA and CDR2 is YNFKEQ. The CDR3 loop reads CASSQETSGRASYEQYF. CDR3 in DNA: TGTGCCAGCAGCCAAGAAACTAGCGGGAGGGCGTCCTACGAGCAGTACTTC.